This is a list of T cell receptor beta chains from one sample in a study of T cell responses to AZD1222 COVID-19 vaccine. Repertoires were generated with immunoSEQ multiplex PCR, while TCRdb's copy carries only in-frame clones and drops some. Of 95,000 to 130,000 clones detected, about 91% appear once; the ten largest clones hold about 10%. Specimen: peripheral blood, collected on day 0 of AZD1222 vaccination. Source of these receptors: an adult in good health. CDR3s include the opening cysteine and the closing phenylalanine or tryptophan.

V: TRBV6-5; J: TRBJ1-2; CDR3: CASRPSSGGYTF
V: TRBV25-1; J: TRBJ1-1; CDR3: CASSEPTGRIFF
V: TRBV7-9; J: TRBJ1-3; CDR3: CASNGQGISGNTIYF
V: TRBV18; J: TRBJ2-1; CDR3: CASSPGTGGYNEQFF
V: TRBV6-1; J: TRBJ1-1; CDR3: CASSEARQMNTEAFF
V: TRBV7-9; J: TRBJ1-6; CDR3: CASSLGQGGSPLHF
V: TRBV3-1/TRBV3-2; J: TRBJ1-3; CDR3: CASSQGTGNRNTIYF
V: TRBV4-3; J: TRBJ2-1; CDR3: CASSHPGTELMGQFF
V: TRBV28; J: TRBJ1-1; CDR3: CASSFRDRGLNTEAFF
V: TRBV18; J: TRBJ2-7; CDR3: CASSPPYVRYEQYF
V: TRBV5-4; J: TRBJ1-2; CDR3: CASSSVLNRGHGYTF
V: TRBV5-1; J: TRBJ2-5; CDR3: CASSLVPGATQETQYF
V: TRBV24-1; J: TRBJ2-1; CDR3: CATSDSRALVGNEQFF
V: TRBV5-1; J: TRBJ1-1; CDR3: CASSLGRTATEAFF
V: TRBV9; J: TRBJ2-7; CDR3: CASSEGQGVTYEQYF
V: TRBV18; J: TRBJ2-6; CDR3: CASSRTPRGSGANVLTF
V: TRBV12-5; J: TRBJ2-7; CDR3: CASGFGLAGDEQYF
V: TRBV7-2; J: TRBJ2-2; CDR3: CASSLSSTGELFF
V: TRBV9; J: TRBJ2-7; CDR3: CASSVGTGVSEQYF
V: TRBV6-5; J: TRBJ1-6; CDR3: CASSYWTENNSPLHF
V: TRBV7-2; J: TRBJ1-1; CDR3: CASSLVGQLNTEAFF
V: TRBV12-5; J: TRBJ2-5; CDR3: CASGITGVETQYF
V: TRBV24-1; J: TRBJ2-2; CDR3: CATSDLRQGGTGELFF
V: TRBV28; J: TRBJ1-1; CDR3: CASSLRQDTEAFF
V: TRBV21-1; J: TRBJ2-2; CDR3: CASMGTSNTGELFF
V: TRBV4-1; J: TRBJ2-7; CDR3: CASSQEATPYEQYF
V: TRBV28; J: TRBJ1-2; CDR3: CASSFRLGYTF
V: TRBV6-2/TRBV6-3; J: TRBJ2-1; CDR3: CASSPLRGQGANEQFF
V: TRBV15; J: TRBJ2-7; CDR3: CATSRDGGSPGDEQYF
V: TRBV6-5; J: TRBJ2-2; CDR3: CASSPTRVNTGELFF
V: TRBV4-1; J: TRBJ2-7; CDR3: CASSQVRGPYEQYF